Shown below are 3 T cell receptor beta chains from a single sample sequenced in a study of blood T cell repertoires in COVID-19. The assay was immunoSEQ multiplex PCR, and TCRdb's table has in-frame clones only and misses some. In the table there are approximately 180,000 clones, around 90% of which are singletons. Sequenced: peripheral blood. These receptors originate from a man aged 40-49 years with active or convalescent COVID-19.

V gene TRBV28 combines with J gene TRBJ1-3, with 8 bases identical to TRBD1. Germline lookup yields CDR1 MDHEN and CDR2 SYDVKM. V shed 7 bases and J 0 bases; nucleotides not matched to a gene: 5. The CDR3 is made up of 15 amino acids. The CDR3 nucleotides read TGTGCCAGCATCTCAGGGGGCTCCTCTGGAAACACCATATATTTT. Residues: CASISGGSSGNTIYF.

The CDR3 protein is CASSSSGPNLWEQYF. The CDR3 DNA follows: TGTGCCAGCAGTTCCAGCGGGCCAAATCTCTGGGAGCAGTACTTC. The gene calls are TRBV28 and TRBJ2-7, with D maybe TRBD2 (6 bases). The V end was cut by 4 bases, the J end by 7 bases, with 20 bases between. The length of the CDR3 is 15 residues. Per germline, CDR1 MDHEN and CDR2 SYDVKM.

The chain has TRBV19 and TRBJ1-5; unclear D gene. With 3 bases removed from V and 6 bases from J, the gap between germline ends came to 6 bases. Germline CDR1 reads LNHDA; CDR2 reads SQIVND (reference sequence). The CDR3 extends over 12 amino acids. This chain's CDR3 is CASSMGAQPQHF. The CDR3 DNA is TGTGCCAGTAGTATGGGAGCTCAGCCCCAGCATTTT. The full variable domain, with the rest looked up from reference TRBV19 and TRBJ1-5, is DGGITQSPKYLFRKEGQNVTLSCEQNLNHDAMYWYRQDPGQGLRLIYYSQIVNDFQKGDIAEGYSVSREKKESFPLTVTSAQKNPTAFYLCASSMGAQPQHFGDGTRLSIL.